The 18 T cell receptor beta chains in this list originate from one sample, sequenced in a study of beta chain features in type 1 diabetes. Isolated RNA was reverse transcribed in full, so expressed TCRB transcripts were sequenced. This table comes from immunoSEQ multiplex PCR, and its TCRdb copy is limited to in-frame clones, with some not included. Counted here are hundreds of thousands of clones, 68% occurring once; the ten biggest clones make up about 0.05%. The sample was naive CD4+ T cells from blood. These receptors all come from a man under 40 in good health.

Only a few counts were recorded for this clone. The CDR3 nucleotides are TGTGCCAGCTCACCAAATCGAGACCACTACGAGCAGTACTTC. The encoded protein is CASSPNRDHYEQYF. This chain connects TRBV18 to TRBJ2-7; no definite D call. Germline CDR1 is KGHSH and CDR2 is LQKENI. Trimming removed 2 bases at V and 3 bases at J, with 11 bases between. CDR3 length: 14 residues.

The chain carries TRBV7-2 and TRBJ2-5; 8 nucleotides align to TRBD1. This CDR3 comprises 17 residues. Trimming cost V 1 base and J 5 bases; bases outside gene matches: 12. Germline CDR1 reads SGHTA; CDR2 reads FQGNSA. The DNA of the CDR3 is TGTGCCAGCAGCTTAGTTGATCGGCCAGGGGGCAGGGAGACCCAGTACTTC. It codes for CASSLVDRPGGRETQYF.

The chain links TRBV2 to TRBJ2-3; no clear D gene. The V end lost 4 bases, the J end lost 8 bases, and 10 bases lay between the germline ends. The CDR3 extends over 12 amino acids. Germline loops: CDR1 SNHLY, CDR2 FYNNEI. The CDR3 spells CASSGGSPTQYF. The CDR3 DNA is TGTGCCAGCAGTGGAGGCTCTCCTACGCAGTATTTT.

The rearrangement uses TRBV2 and TRBJ2-2; no reliable D call. Trimming removed 2 bases from V and 4 bases from J, with 23 bases in between. Germline CDR1 reads SNHLY; CDR2 reads FYNNEI. CDR3 length: 19 residues. The CDR3 spells CASSESQFVVFWGTGELFF. The CDR3 nucleotides read TGTGCCAGCAGTGAATCTCAGTTCGTCGTATTTTGGGGCACCGGGGAGCTGTTTTTT. The full variable domain, in which reference TRBV2 and TRBJ2-2 provide the parts outside the CDR3, is EPEVTQTPSHQVTQMGQEVILRCVPISNHLYFYWYRQILGQKVEFLVSFYNNEISEKSEIFDDQFSVERPDGSNFTLKIRSTKLEDSAMYFCASSESQFVVFWGTGELFFGEGSRLTVL.

The rearrangement joins TRBV29-1 to TRBJ2-1; 9 positions agree with TRBD2. CDR1 and CDR2 (germline): SQVTM, ANQGSEA. The CDR3 is 12 amino acids. J lost 8 bases, V lost 8 bases, and 7 bases had no gene match. CDR3 amino acids: CSLSSGVHEQFF. DNA for the CDR3: TGCAGCCTATCTAGCGGGGTCCATGAGCAGTTCTTC.

This sequence joins TRBV7-2 and TRBJ2-5; 11 positions agree with TRBD2. V was clipped by 7 bases and J by 0 bases; unmatched bases: 4. The CDR3 spans 15 residues. Germline lookup yields CDR1 SGHTA and CDR2 FQGNSA. As DNA, the CDR3 is TGTGCCAGCACCCGGACTAGCGGGCACCAAGAGACCCAGTACTTC. As protein: CASTRTSGHQETQYF.

V is TRBV7-9 and J is TRBJ2-7; TRBD1 matches at 7 bases. The CDR3 is made up of 11 amino acids. With V trimmed by 5 bases and J by 12 bases, 7 bases remained unmatched. Germline lookup yields CDR1 SEHNR and CDR2 FQNEAQ (reference sequence). CDR3 residues: CASSAGGRRYF. CDR3 DNA sequence: TGTGCCAGCAGCGCAGGGGGAAGGCGGTACTTC.

Notes on this clone: The junction does not match germline at one end; this may be a read error. The genes are TRBV14 and TRBJ2-7, with D perhaps TRBD2 (6 bases). The CDR3 runs to 15 residues. Germline V gene sequence: CDR1 SGHDN, CDR2 FVKESK. The CDR3 region is CASSQEQRASSEQYF. In DNA form, the CDR3 reads TGTGCCAGCAGCCAAGAGCAGCGGGCCTCCTCCGAGCAGTACTTC.

This clone was seen a handful of times. Other DNA sequences of this sample code for an identical CDR3. The chain joins TRBV30 to TRBJ1-2, with 8 positions matching TRBD1. The germline CDR1 and CDR2 sequences are GTSNPN and SVGIG (reference sequence). The ends lost 1 base at V and 8 bases at J; junction bases unmatched: 3. There are 12 residues in the CDR3. The CDR3 spells CAWSAGQGGYTF. For the CDR3, the DNA is TGTGCCTGGAGTGCCGGACAGGGCGGCTACACCTTC. Using reference TRBV30 and TRBJ1-2 for the parts outside the CDR3, the full variable domain is SQTIHQWPATLVQPVGSPLSLECTVEGTSNPNLYWYRQAAGRGLQLLFYSVGIGQISSEVPQNLSASRPQDRQFILSSKKLLLSDSGFYLCAWSAGQGGYTFGSGTRLTVV.

This clone appeared a few times. The chain links TRBV29-1 to TRBJ1-1; possibly TRBD1 for D (5 bases). Germline V lookup: CDR1 SQVTM, CDR2 ANQGSEA. V was shortened by 4 bases and J by 4 bases, with 13 bases between the two germline ends. The CDR3 sequence is 13 residues long. The CDR3 DNA reads TGCAGCGTTGTGGGGCGTGGGCGCACTGAAGCTTTCTTT. The encoded protein is CSVVGRGRTEAFF.

There are a few counts of this clone. This sequence joins TRBV29-1 and TRBJ2-1; 11 bases are shared with TRBD1. This CDR3 has 15 amino acids. Per the germline V gene, CDR1 is SQVTM and CDR2 is ANQGSEA. Unmatched junction bases numbered 10, after V lost 6 bases and J lost 6 bases. The CDR3 protein is CSVQPRDRGVNEQFF. The CDR3 nucleotides are TGCAGCGTCCAACCCCGGGACAGGGGGGTCAATGAGCAGTTCTTC.

This chain joins TRBV14 and TRBJ2-2; no clear D. The V end was cut by 4 bases, the J end by 6 bases, with 9 bases between. The germline CDR1 and CDR2 sequences are SGHDN and FVKESK. The CDR3 has 13 residues. As DNA, the CDR3 is TGTGCCAGCAGCCGAAACAGCGCCGGGGAGCTGTTTTTT. This codes for CASSRNSAGELFF. Together with reference TRBV14 and TRBJ2-2, the CDR3 gives the full variable domain: EAGVTQFPSHSVIEKGQTVTLRCDPISGHDNLYWYRRVMGKEIKFLLHFVKESKQDESGMPNNRFLAERTGGTYSTLKVQPAELEDSGVYFCASSRNSAGELFFGEGSRLTVL.

The J gene is TRBJ2-1, the V gene TRBV28; no definite D call. Deletions cut 6 bases from V and 9 bases from J, with 12 bases between. This CDR3 has 12 residues. The germline CDR1 and CDR2 sequences are MDHEN and SYDVKM. The CDR3 bases are TGTGCCAGCAGCCCACGACTGCGTGAGCAGTTCTTC. Protein product: CASSPRLREQFF.

The chain uses TRBV30 and TRBJ2-2; maybe TRBD1 (6 bases). Germline V lookup: CDR1 GTSNPN, CDR2 SVGIG (reference sequence). This CDR3 region has 15 residues. The V end lost 4 bases, the J end lost 0 bases, and 12 bases lay between the germline ends. The CDR3 DNA reads TGTGCCTGGAAGTATTCAGGGGCGAACACCGGGGAGCTGTTTTTT. Translated: CAWKYSGANTGELFF.

The rearrangement uses TRBV10-3 and TRBJ2-1; D is perhaps TRBD1 or TRBD2 (5 bases each). The ends were cut back, 3 bases at V and 6 bases at J, with 15 bases in the middle. Germline V CDR1 and CDR2: ENHRY, SYGVKD. The CDR3 runs to 15 residues. Written as DNA, the CDR3 is TGTGCCATCAGTGAAGGTCCCCAGGGACCCAATGAGCAGTTCTTC. It is translated as CAISEGPQGPNEQFF.

The chain is built from TRBV5-4 and TRBJ2-3; D is possibly TRBD2 (5 bases). The CDR3 totals 14 residues. Looked up from germline, CDR1 is SGHNT and CDR2 is YYREEE (reference sequence). V lost 4 bases and J lost 2, with 11 bases in between. DNA of the CDR3: TGTGCCAGCAGCCTCAGCGGACCCACAGATACGCAGTATTTT. Encoded protein: CASSLSGPTDTQYF.

This sequence joins TRBV15 and TRBJ2-7; D is possibly TRBD1 (6 bases). In germline, CDR1 is LNHNV, CDR2 YYDKDF (reference sequence). The CDR3 totals 12 residues. V was trimmed by 1 base and J by 6 bases, leaving 7 bases between them. CDR3 region: CATSRAGAEQYF. DNA for the CDR3: TGTGCCACCAGCAGAGCAGGGGCCGAGCAGTACTTC.

The rearrangement joins TRBV7-2 to TRBJ1-2; D is uncertain. The length of the CDR3 is 14 residues. Trimming cost V 1 base and J 2 bases, with 8 bases left between them. Germline V lookup: CDR1 SGHTA, CDR2 FQGNSA. The CDR3 is CASSLGVGNYGYTF. The CDR3 region has the DNA TGTGCCAGCAGCTTAGGGGTAGGGAACTATGGCTACACCTTC.